This TCR beta chain originates from a study of blood T cell repertoires in COVID-19. As for the study in general: Acute and convalescent COVID-19 specimens originated in the United States, Italy and Spain. PBMCs, B-cell-depleted T cells, or T cells provided the cDNA or gDNA that made up the material.

Per the study methods: Amplified reference gene primers provided the basis for estimating nucleated cell counts. Sequencing was performed with immunoSEQ multiplex PCR; in TCRdb, only in-frame clones are kept and a portion is missing. V and J calls and clone size are those listed in that table; D and trimming were worked out from the DNA. The data show 250,000 or so clones, roughly nine tenths seen once. The germline gives CDR1 SNHLY, CDR2 FYNNEI. The length of the CDR3 is 13 residues. V was pared by 4 bases and J by 5 bases, with 0 bases of the junction left unmatched. Specimen: peripheral blood. This sequence joins TRBV2 and TRBJ2-1; 9 nucleotides line up with TRBD1. This clonotype originated in a woman in her thirties or forties who had recovered from COVID-19. In nucleotides, the CDR3 is TGTGCCAGCAGTGGGACAGGGGACAATGAGCAGTTCTTC. Translated: CASSGTGDNEQFF.